The clone carrying this TCR beta chain was found once. This sample is drawn from a study of shared clonotypes between healthy human individuals. Study-level information: Per-donor plates numbered three CD4 naive, three CD4 memory, two CD8 naive and one CD8 memory.

Data came from immunoSEQ multiplex PCR; TCRdb stores just in-frame clones and leaves some out. The repertoire consists of around 320,000 clones, with roughly 84% occurring once and the leading ten covering around 15%. Trimming removed 1 base from V and 0 bases from J; junction bases left unmatched: 9. CDR3 length: 17 residues. Germline V gives CDR1 SGHTA, CDR2 FQGNSA. This receptor was identified in a man between 18 and 35 years old in good health. The sequencing sample was made of memory CD8+ T cells sorted from blood. The sample's subset: CD45RO+ cells pooled with CCR7-negative TemRA cells. The chain uses TRBV7-2 and TRBJ2-7; 7 bases line up with TRBD2. CDR3 loop: CASSLVGGSWGSYEQYF. DNA of the CDR3: TGTGCCAGCAGCTTAGTGGGGGGGAGCTGGGGCTCCTACGAGCAGTACTTC.